This T cell receptor (beta chain) comes out of a study of blood T cells in healthy people across ages. Germline V CDR1 and CDR2: MNHEY, SVGEGT. V lost 6 bases, J lost 2 bases, and 11 bases lay in between. This CDR3 comprises 13 residues. The use of a sample-barcoded 5' primer and a J-beta primer mix characterized a second PCR of about 6 to 11 cycles. Via MiXCR, TCRdb re-called the 5' RACE reads, giving one row per CDR3 protein. Here the sample spans around 650,000 distinct CDR3 sequences, about 43% being singletons. Sequenced sample: blood. The genes are TRBV6-2 or TRBV6-3 and TRBJ2-7, with a possible D match to TRBD2 (6 bases). The receptor was isolated from a man older than 75 in good health. The CDR3 is CASRAGGAYEQYF. In DNA, the CDR3 is TGTGCCAGCAGAGCCGGGGGAGCCTACGAGCAGTACTTC.